The 26 T cell receptor beta chains given below trace back to one sample, sequenced in a study of blood T cell repertoires in COVID-19. Assay: immunoSEQ multiplex PCR; the TCRdb copy retains only in-frame clones and omits some. The sample shows hundreds of thousands of clones, roughly 85% of them seen only once. Material for sequencing was PBMCs or T cells enriched from blood (not recorded which). Every receptor here comes from a woman in her forties or fifties who had been exposed to COVID-19.

This clone was seen just once. The V and J genes are TRBV5-4 and TRBJ2-3, with 13 nucleotides matching TRBD2. CDR1 and CDR2 from the germline V gene are SGHNT and YYREEE (reference sequence). The V and J ends lost 2 bases and 10 bases, in that order; junction bases with no gene match: 10. The CDR3 has 16 amino acids. The CDR3 coding sequence is TGTGCCAGCAGCTTTCTCCGGACTAGCGGGGGTGAGGCGCAGTATTTT. Protein: CASSFLRTSGGEAQYF.

The genes are TRBV28 and TRBJ1-2; no firm D call. Germline V gene lookup returns CDR1 MDHEN and CDR2 SYDVKM. Between the trimmed V and J ends, which lost 7 bases and 6 bases, there was a span of 18 bases. This CDR3 spans 14 amino acids. CDR3 sequence (DNA): TGTGCCAGCATCCCTCCCCCCCCGGGTAATGGCTACACCTTC. This translates into CASIPPPPGNGYTF.

The V and J genes are TRBV7-9 and TRBJ2-1; 7 bases are shared with TRBD2. CDR1 SEHNR and CDR2 FQNEAQ come from the germline V gene (reference sequence). The CDR3 covers 14 residues. Unmatched junction bases numbered 9, after V lost 5 bases and J lost 8 bases. CDR3 in amino acids: CASSGTTDWDEQFF. CDR3 nucleotide sequence: TGTGCCAGCAGCGGGACTACCGACTGGGATGAGCAGTTCTTC.

This clone was picked up one time. The chain is built from TRBV12-3 or TRBV12-4 and TRBJ2-1; D may be TRBD2 (6 bases). V was clipped by 7 bases and J by 7 bases, with 14 bases between them. CDR3 size: 13 residues. The CDR3 sequence: CASTTAGGNEQFF. CDR3 nucleotide sequence: TGTGCCAGCACCACCGCCGGAGGGAATGAGCAGTTCTTC.

DNA of the CDR3: TGTGCCAGCAGCCAACTGACAGGGGGGGGGTACAATGAGCAGTTCTTC. This codes for CASSQLTGGGYNEQFF. V gene TRBV27 combines with J gene TRBJ2-1; 9 bases match TRBD1. The CDR3 spans 16 residues. V shed 6 bases, J shed 4 bases, and the junction held 10 bases outside the gene matches. Looked up from germline, CDR1 is MNHEY and CDR2 is SMNVEV (reference sequence).

The chain couples TRBV4-1 to TRBJ1-4; D is uncertain. The CDR3 is 15 residues long. Between the trimmed V and J ends, which lost 1 base and 6 bases, there was a span of 12 bases. The V gene's germline CDR1 is MGHRA and CDR2 YSYEKL. The CDR3 spells CASSQVWRADEKLFF. The CDR3 nucleotides read TGCGCCAGCAGCCAAGTGTGGAGAGCGGATGAAAAACTGTTTTTT.

The chain uses TRBV18 and TRBJ1-6; TRBD1 is a possible D gene (5 bases). The germline V gene encodes CDR1 KGHSH and CDR2 LQKENI. The CDR3 runs 14 residues. The V gene lost 6 bases and the J gene lost 5 bases, with 11 bases spanning the gap. This chain's CDR3 is CASSPGSNNSPLHF. The CDR3 DNA follows: TGTGCCAGCTCTCCAGGGAGCAATAATTCACCCCTCCACTTT.

This clone has a single count. This chain uses TRBV5-1 with TRBJ1-1; 11 nucleotides align to TRBD1. The CDR3 is 15 residues long. Germline CDR1 and CDR2: SGHRS and YFSETQ. Losses at the gene ends were 3 bases for V and 6 bases for J; bases not matched to a gene: 7. The CDR3 DNA follows: TGCGCCAGCAGCTACCGGACAGGGGGCAGATCTGAAGCTTTCTTT. Residues: CASSYRTGGRSEAFF.

The rearrangement uses TRBV7-9 and TRBJ2-7; 9 bases are shared with TRBD2. V lost 5 bases to trimming and J lost 4 bases; unmatched junction nucleotides: 12. CDR1 is SEHNR, CDR2 FQNEAQ, per germline (reference sequence). This CDR3 has 16 residues. CDR3 bases: TGTGCCAGCAGCCCACGGAGCGGGGGGCCCTATTACGAGCAGTACTTC. Translating it yields CASSPRSGGPYYEQYF.

The chain has TRBV4-1 and TRBJ1-2, with D hard to call. This CDR3 is 13 amino acids long. CDR1 is MGHRA and CDR2 is YSYEKL in the germline V gene. V shed 6 bases and J shed 4 bases, with 12 bases lying between them. The CDR3 reads CASSSSPAYGYTF. CDR3 nucleotides: TGCGCCAGCAGTAGTAGTCCCGCCTATGGCTACACCTTC.

The CDR3 spells CASSAYGARENTEAFF. The CDR3 bases are TGTGCCAGCAGCGCGTACGGGGCGCGGGAGAACACTGAAGCTTTCTTT. The J gene is TRBJ1-1, the V gene TRBV7-9; D is perhaps TRBD1 (5 bases). This CDR3 has 16 residues. V was pared by 5 bases and J by 1 base, with 17 bases between. CDR1 and CDR2 from the germline V gene are SEHNR and FQNEAQ (reference sequence). Looking up the rest from reference TRBV7-9 and TRBJ1-1 gives the full variable domain: DTGVSQNPRHKITKRGQNVTFRCDPISEHNRLYWYRQTLGQGPEFLTYFQNEAQLEKSRLLSDRFSAERPKGSFSTLEIQRTEQGDSAMYLCASSAYGARENTEAFFGQGTRLTVV.

The chain uses TRBV12-3 or TRBV12-4 and TRBJ1-2; unclear D gene. The CDR3 runs 13 residues. Trimming stripped 3 bases from V and 4 bases from J, with 9 bases between. CDR3 residues: CASSFKQIYGYTF. In nucleotides, the CDR3 is TGTGCCAGCAGTTTCAAACAGATCTATGGCTACACCTTC.

A few counts support this clone. V is TRBV28 and J is TRBJ1-6; 7 nucleotides line up with TRBD1. V lost 6 bases and J lost 7; bases outside the gene matches: 9. Germline V CDR1 and CDR2: MDHEN, SYDVKM. This CDR3 spans 15 amino acids. Here the CDR3 reads CASRGRDRVNSPLHF. As DNA, the CDR3 is TGTGCCAGCAGGGGCCGTGACAGGGTGAATTCACCCCTCCACTTT.

The V gene is TRBV4-3, the J gene TRBJ1-4; the match to TRBD1 covers 7 bases. This CDR3 region has 14 residues. Germline values: CDR1 LGHNA, CDR2 YSLEER. The J segment lost 10 bases and the V segment lost 0 bases, leaving 5 bases of the junction unmatched. CDR3: CASSQDGDRGKLFF. The CDR3 nucleotides are TGCGCCAGCAGCCAAGATGGGGACAGAGGAAAACTGTTTTTT.

The rearrangement joins TRBV6-1 to TRBJ1-2, with a weak D call TRBD1 (6 bases). This CDR3 is 14 amino acids long. V lost 0 bases, J lost 8 bases, and 13 bases lay in between. Germline loops: CDR1 MNHNS, CDR2 SASEGT. CDR3: CASSEAQGGLGYTF. The CDR3 nucleotides read TGTGCCAGCAGTGAAGCACAGGGCGGGCTGGGCTACACCTTC.

The V and J genes are TRBV10-3 and TRBJ2-1; TRBD2 matches 9 bases. V lost 3 bases and J lost 5; bases outside the gene matches: 5. Germline V gene data show CDR1 as ENHRY and CDR2 as SYGVKD. The CDR3 spans 15 residues. CDR3 protein: CAISDQRGADNEQFF. CDR3 bases: TGTGCCATCAGTGACCAGCGGGGGGCCGACAATGAGCAGTTCTTC.

The chain links TRBV21-1 to TRBJ2-7; the table's D call TRBD1 went unverified against the DNA. TRBV21-1 is an annotated pseudogene. The CDR3 covers 14 residues. CDR3 amino acids: CASSYRDRGHEQYF. CDR3 DNA: TGTGCCAGCAGCTACCGGGACAGGGGGCACGAGCAGTACTTC.

This clone was seen more than once but under ten times. The V gene is TRBV28, the J gene TRBJ1-6; D remains unclear. The CDR3 consists of 16 residues. The germline gives CDR1 MDHEN, CDR2 SYDVKM. The V gene lost 3 bases and the J gene lost 2 bases, with 11 bases spanning the gap. The CDR3 coding sequence is TGTGCCAGCAGTTTGGCCTCTAGAGCCTATAATTCACCCCTCCACTTT. This sequence encodes CASSLASRAYNSPLHF.

The genes are TRBV27 and TRBJ1-3, with 7 bases that match TRBD1. Germline V gene data show CDR1 as MNHEY and CDR2 as SMNVEV (reference sequence). This CDR3 region has 15 residues. The trim removed 0 bases at V and 4 bases at J, leaving 3 bases unmatched. As DNA, the CDR3 is TGTGCCAGCAGTTTATCAGGGGGCTTAGGAAACACCATATATTTT. Encoded protein: CASSLSGGLGNTIYF.

This clone was seen just once. V gene TRBV5-1 combines with J gene TRBJ2-7; 14 bases map to TRBD2. Trimming cost V 2 bases and J 6 bases; bases outside gene matches: 7. The CDR3 sequence is 16 residues long. Germline CDR1 is SGHRS and CDR2 is YFSETQ. This CDR3 is CASSFHTTSGGGEQYF. The CDR3 DNA is TGCGCCAGCAGCTTCCACACGACTAGCGGGGGGGGCGAGCAGTACTTC.

The chain employs TRBV10-1 and TRBJ2-2; perhaps TRBD1 as D (6 bases). Between the trimmed V and J ends, which lost 6 bases and 7 bases, there was a span of 9 bases. This CDR3 comprises 12 residues. Germline CDR1 WNHNN, CDR2 SYGVQD (reference sequence). The CDR3 DNA reads as TGCGCCAGCAGACAGGGTAACGGGGAGCTGTTTTTT. Amino acids: CASRQGNGELFF.

The chain joins TRBV29-1 to TRBJ1-2, with D possibly TRBD1 on 5 matching bases. The CDR3 spans 11 residues. Trimming removed 6 bases at V and 6 bases at J, with 11 bases between. Looked up from germline, CDR1 is SQVTM and CDR2 is ANQGSEA. Here the CDR3 DNA reads TGCAGCGTCGGGCGGGGGGATGGCTACACCTTC. Its translation is CSVGRGDGYTF.

The gene calls are TRBV11-1 and TRBJ1-2; TRBD1 is a possible D gene (6 bases). Trimming took off 5 bases at V and 8 bases at J, with 15 bases between the two ends. Germline CDR1 and CDR2: SGHAT and FQDESV (reference sequence). The CDR3 loop spans 13 amino acids. The CDR3, as DNA: TGTGCCAGCAGCCTAGGTGGGGGCAACGGCTACACCTTC. This translates into CASSLGGGNGYTF.

This clone came up a few times. The rearrangement joins TRBV24-1 to TRBJ1-4, with 12 bases aligning to TRBD1. Germline V gives CDR1 KGHDR, CDR2 SFDVKD. V was clipped by 3 bases and J by 10 bases; unmatched bases: 17. This CDR3 is 19 amino acids long. The CDR3 spells CATSDRQPGQGAAMGKLFF. DNA for the CDR3: TGTGCCACCAGTGATCGACAGCCGGGACAGGGGGCGGCCATGGGAAAACTGTTTTTT.

The rearrangement joins TRBV2 to TRBJ1-1, with D possibly being TRBD1 (6 bases). V lost 6 bases and J 6 bases, leaving 17 bases between the germline ends. Germline V lookup: CDR1 SNHLY, CDR2 FYNNEI. This CDR3 has 14 amino acids. The CDR3, as DNA: TGTGCCAGCAGCGGGCGGACAGACCGGGCTGAAGCTTTCTTT. Amino acids: CASSGRTDRAEAFF.

The gene calls are TRBV30 and TRBJ1-1; no definite D call. V lost 2 bases and J 6 bases, leaving 13 bases between the germline ends. This CDR3 comprises 13 residues. Germline V CDR1 and CDR2: GTSNPN, SVGIG (reference sequence). The CDR3 nucleotides read TGTGCCTGGAGTACGGGGTCGTGGGCTGAAGCTTTCTTT. Protein: CAWSTGSWAEAFF. The entire variable domain, with the rest obtained from reference TRBV30 and TRBJ1-1, is as follows: SQTIHQWPATLVQPVGSPLSLECTVEGTSNPNLYWYRQAAGRGLQLLFYSVGIGQISSEVPQNLSASRPQDRQFILSSKKLLLSDSGFYLCAWSTGSWAEAFFGQGTRLTVV.